The 25 T cell receptor beta chains in this list originate from one sample, sequenced in a study of human T cells and chemical hapten exposure. Described time point: patch test 1, 2 weeks after DPC sensitization. As for treatment: therapeutic diphenylcyclopropenone sensitization with weekly scalp DPC. Each CDR3 protein gets one entry after TCRdb re-called the RACE reads with MiXCR. The sample has 370,000 or so distinct CDR3 sequences, around 4.8% seen once. The sample in question was whole blood, obtained in connection with sensitization to the hapten diphenylcyclopropenone (DPC). The receptors derive from a woman between 45 and 65 years old with alopecia areata. Some clones in this sample may be carry-over from other donors' samples.

This clonotype was counted many times. The genes are TRBV7-3 and TRBJ2-3; D not resolved. CDR1 is SGHTA, CDR2 FQGTGA, per germline. V was trimmed by 4 bases and J by 0 bases, leaving 14 bases between them. The CDR3 loop spans 16 amino acids. CDR3 nucleotides: TGTGCCAGCAGCTCCGCCCCCAAAGGCAGCACAGATACGCAGTATTTT. The encoded protein is CASSSAPKGSTDTQYF.

The chain is built from TRBV7-9 and TRBJ1-2; TRBD1 aligns across 7 bases. The CDR3 contains 14 residues. V gave up 6 bases and J gave up 0 bases; unmatched junction bases: 4. Per the germline V gene, CDR1 is SEHNR and CDR2 is FQNEAQ (reference sequence). The CDR3: CASRNRGPNYGYTF. The DNA of the CDR3 is TGTGCCAGCAGAAACAGGGGCCCTAACTATGGCTACACCTTC.

The chain recombines TRBV20-1 with TRBJ2-7; 9 bases align to TRBD1. Unmatched junction bases numbered 8, after V lost 3 bases and J lost 2 bases. The CDR3 sequence is 15 residues long. Germline V CDR1 and CDR2: DFQATT, SNEGSKA (reference sequence). Here the CDR3 DNA reads TGCAGTGCTAGGACAGGGGGGATTTTTACCTACGAGCAGTACTTC. This sequence encodes CSARTGGIFTYEQYF.

The chain joins TRBV28 to TRBJ2-5; 13 bases are shared with TRBD2. The trim removed 2 bases at V and 2 bases at J, leaving 2 bases unmatched. The CDR3 is made up of 16 amino acids. The V gene's germline CDR1 is MDHEN and CDR2 SYDVKM. The CDR3 coding sequence is TGTGCCAGCAGTTTAGGGACTAGCGGGATTCAAGAGACCCAGTACTTC. Translated, it gives CASSLGTSGIQETQYF.

In this sample, this clonotype turned up many times. The CDR3 reads CASTEREAVPDTQYF. In DNA, the CDR3 is TGTGCCAGCACCGAAAGGGAAGCGGTTCCAGATACGCAGTATTTT. V is TRBV6-1 and J is TRBJ2-3; D perhaps matches TRBD2 (5 bases). Trimming cost V 7 bases and J 4 bases, with 18 bases left between them. CDR1 MNHNS and CDR2 SASEGT come from the germline V gene. The CDR3 spans 15 residues.

This clonotype came up a few times. The V and J genes are TRBV28 and TRBJ2-2; 7 bases fit TRBD2. The CDR3 loop spans 18 amino acids. Per the germline V gene, CDR1 is MDHEN and CDR2 is SYDVKM. Losses at the gene ends were 5 bases for V and 5 bases for J; bases not matched to a gene: 17. As DNA, the CDR3 is TGTGCCAGCAGTCTCCAGTTTGGGTTAGCGGGTATAACCGGGGAGCTGTTTTTT. Protein: CASSLQFGLAGITGELFF.

This clonotype has only a few counts. The chain recombines TRBV7-2 with TRBJ2-3; D is perhaps TRBD2 (5 bases). This CDR3 comprises 13 residues. CDR1 and CDR2 (germline): SGHTA, FQGNSA. The V end lost 4 bases, the J end lost 4 bases, and 9 bases lay between the germline ends. The CDR3 sequence: CASSSSRADTQYF. The CDR3 nucleotides are TGTGCCAGCAGCTCGTCGCGGGCAGATACGCAGTATTTT.

In this sample, this clonotype turned up many times. The chain combines TRBV3-1 with TRBJ2-7, with 15 bases lining up with TRBD2. The J segment lost 3 bases and the V segment lost 1 base, leaving 4 bases of the junction unmatched. Germline CDR1 and CDR2: LGHDT and YNNKEL (reference sequence). The CDR3 extends over 17 amino acids. CDR3: CASSQVMGLAGGYEQYF. The CDR3 DNA sequence: TGTGCCAGCAGCCAAGTTATGGGACTAGCGGGGGGCTACGAGCAGTACTTC.

This clonotype was observed a handful of times. The chain links TRBV11-2 to TRBJ1-1; no firm D call. V shed 0 bases and J shed 0 bases, with 8 bases lying between them. This CDR3 contains 15 residues. The germline V gene has CDR1 SGHAT and CDR2 FQNNGV. CDR3 in amino acids: CASSLEEILNTEAFF. The CDR3 DNA reads as TGTGCCAGCAGCTTAGAAGAGATCTTGAACACTGAAGCTTTCTTT.

This clonotype was observed many times. V usage is TRBV9 and J usage is TRBJ2-1; possibly TRBD2 for D (5 bases). The CDR3 spans 16 residues. V lost 4 bases to trimming and J lost 2 bases, with 16 bases between them. CDR1 and CDR2 (germline): SGDLS, YYNGEE. DNA of the CDR3: TGTGCCAGCAGCTCCCCGTTCGGGATGGCCTACAATGAGCAGTTCTTC. Its translation: CASSSPFGMAYNEQFF. The variable domain in full, with the rest retrieved from reference TRBV9 and TRBJ2-1, is DSGVTQTPKHLITATGQRVTLRCSPRSGDLSVYWYQQSLDQGLQFLIQYYNGEERAKGNILERFSAQQFPDLHSELNLSSLELGDSALYFCASSSPFGMAYNEQFFGPGTRLTVL.

At least ten counts were recorded for this clonotype. The chain employs TRBV12-5 and TRBJ1-5; 7 nucleotides match TRBD1. Germline values: CDR1 LGHNT, CDR2 FRNRAP. V lost 5 bases, J lost 7 bases, and 8 bases stayed unmatched. The CDR3 runs 14 residues. The CDR3, as DNA: TGTGCTAGTGGTCAACAGGGGTCGGAGCAGCCCCAGCATTTT. Its translation: CASGQQGSEQPQHF.

The genes are TRBV10-3 and TRBJ1-6; D unclear. The CDR3 is 16 residues long. Trimming pared 0 bases from V and 6 bases from J, leaving 12 bases between. The germline gives CDR1 ENHRY, CDR2 SYGVKD. Here the CDR3 reads CAISESTGSPNSPLHF. The CDR3, as DNA: TGTGCCATCAGTGAGTCGACCGGATCTCCTAATTCACCCCTCCACTTT.

This clonotype was seen a few times. The chain has TRBV5-1 and TRBJ2-3; D gene uncertain. The CDR3 spans 13 residues. V lost 1 base and J lost 5, with 8 bases in between. Germline V gene sequence: CDR1 SGHRS, CDR2 YFSETQ. The CDR3 here is CASSLSNRDTQYF. DNA for the CDR3: TGCGCCAGCAGCTTGAGTAACAGAGATACGCAGTATTTT.

The J gene is TRBJ2-4, the V gene TRBV7-9; D remains unclear. From germline, CDR1 is SEHNR and CDR2 FQNEAQ (reference sequence). V shed 5 bases and J shed 4 bases, with 9 bases lying between them. The CDR3 loop spans 13 amino acids. CDR3 in amino acids: CASSSTPKNIQYF. In DNA form, the CDR3 reads TGTGCCAGCAGCAGCACACCAAAAAACATTCAGTACTTC.

Many counts were recorded for this clonotype. The rearrangement joins TRBV4-3 to TRBJ2-7, with 10 bases aligning to TRBD2. Germline trimming cut 1 base from V and 3 bases from J; bases unmatched to any gene: 3. Germline assignment: CDR1 LGHNA and CDR2 YSLEER. This CDR3 spans 15 amino acids. In DNA form, the CDR3 reads TGCGCCAGCAGCCAAGGTGGGACTAGCGACTACGAGCAGTACTTC. Protein product: CASSQGGTSDYEQYF.

This clonotype was detected a few times. CDR3 DNA sequence: TGTGCCACCAGTGATCCGCTAGCGTCCGGCTCCTACAATGAGCAGTTCTTC. It translates to CATSDPLASGSYNEQFF. The rearrangement links TRBV24-1 to TRBJ2-1; possible D gene TRBD2, 6 bases. In germline, CDR1 is KGHDR, CDR2 SFDVKD. The CDR3 contains 17 residues. Trimming cost V 3 bases and J 0 bases, with 14 bases left between them.

The V and J genes are TRBV12-3 or TRBV12-4 and TRBJ2-1, with 9 bases that match TRBD2. The CDR3 consists of 15 residues. Losses at the gene ends were 2 bases for V and 10 bases for J; bases not matched to a gene: 9. The CDR3: CASSLSGRPDTEQFF. As DNA, the CDR3 is TGTGCCAGCAGTTTAAGCGGGAGGCCCGATACGGAGCAGTTCTTC.

The rearrangement uses TRBV10-3 and TRBJ2-2; no firm D call. Germline lookup yields CDR1 ENHRY and CDR2 SYGVKD. The CDR3 consists of 11 residues. V dropped 9 bases and J dropped 5 bases, with 7 bases sitting between them. CDR3 sequence: CAIQITGELFF. The CDR3 nucleotides read TGTGCCATACAGATAACCGGGGAGCTGTTTTTT.

This clonotype has at least ten counts. The chain employs TRBV4-3 and TRBJ2-2; the D is unclear. Germline loops: CDR1 LGHNA, CDR2 YSLEER. CDR3 length: 14 amino acids. V lost 4 bases and J 6 bases, leaving 12 bases between the germline ends. The CDR3 sequence is CASSPLSVAGELFF. The CDR3 DNA is TGCGCCAGCAGCCCCCTCAGCGTAGCCGGGGAGCTGTTTTTT.

This clonotype was seen ten or more times. The V call is TRBV6-5, the J call TRBJ2-2; D remains unclear. Germline lookup yields CDR1 MNHEY and CDR2 SVGAGI. Deletions cut 0 bases from V and 8 bases from J, with 13 bases between. The CDR3 is 15 amino acids. The CDR3 here is CASSYSSLARGELFF. In nucleotides, the CDR3 is TGTGCCAGCAGTTACTCGAGTCTGGCCAGGGGGGAGCTGTTTTTT.

This clonotype was observed many times. The V and J genes are TRBV25-1 and TRBJ1-1; the D is unclear. This CDR3 is built from 12 residues. Trimming pared 3 bases from V and 4 bases from J, leaving 6 bases between. Germline V lookup: CDR1 MGHDK, CDR2 SYGVNS. The CDR3 here is CASSDRSTEAFF. The CDR3 DNA sequence: TGTGCCAGCAGTGATAGGAGCACTGAAGCTTTCTTT.

This clonotype has only a few counts. V is TRBV5-5 and J is TRBJ1-3; no clear D gene. Trimming took off 1 base at V and 3 bases at J, with 14 bases between the two ends. CDR1 is SGHKS, CDR2 YYEKEE, per germline (reference sequence). This CDR3 is built from 16 residues. As DNA, the CDR3 is TGTGCCAGCAGCTTGCAATTCCCGGACCTTGGAAACACCATATATTTT. As protein: CASSLQFPDLGNTIYF.

The V call is TRBV9, the J call TRBJ2-7; 7 nucleotides align to TRBD1. The CDR3 extends over 18 amino acids. J gave up 9 bases and V 0 bases, and 21 bases lay outside the gene matches. Germline CDR1 SGDLS, CDR2 YYNGEE. The CDR3 DNA follows: TGTGCCAGCAGCGTAGGTCAGATGCCCGCCTCAGGGGGTGAGTGGCAGTACTTC. Encoded protein: CASSVGQMPASGGEWQYF.

This clonotype turned up a few times. The chain uses TRBV5-6 and TRBJ2-7; D perhaps matches TRBD2 (7 bases). The CDR3 is 16 amino acids. In germline, CDR1 is SGHDT, CDR2 YYEEEE. Trimming took 2 bases from V and 3 from J, leaving 18 bases between them. Written as DNA, the CDR3 is TGTGCCAGCAGCTTCTGGGGCGGGGGCGCGAGCTACGAGCAGTACTTC. This translates into CASSFWGGGASYEQYF. Supplemented by reference TRBV5-6 and TRBJ2-7, the full variable domain reads DAGVTQSPTHLIKTRGQQVTLRCSPKSGHDTVSWYQQALGQGPQFIFQYYEEEERQRGNFPDRFSGHQFPNYSSELNVNALLLGDSALYLCASSFWGGGASYEQYFGPGTRLTVT.

The rearrangement joins TRBV29-1 to TRBJ1-4; D is ambiguous. V shed 1 base and J shed 10 bases, with 13 bases lying between them. The CDR3 consists of 13 residues. In germline, CDR1 is SQVTM, CDR2 ANQGSEA. CDR3 residues: CSVEVLVGGKLFF. DNA for the CDR3: TGCAGCGTTGAAGTCCTGGTTGGAGGAAAACTGTTTTTT.